These 16 T cell receptor beta chains share one sample of origin, sequenced in a study of control samples from healthy donors and cancer patients. Produced via immunoSEQ multiplex PCR; TCRdb's table is partial and in-frame only. The table shows 120,000 or so clones, with around 87% occurring only once. Sequencing input: blood. Receptors originate from a man aged 35-49 years in good health.

This clone is a singleton in its sample. This chain links TRBV11-2 with TRBJ2-3; TRBD2 aligns across 8 bases. The V gene's germline CDR1 is SGHAT and CDR2 FQNNGV. After removal of 5 bases from V and 2 bases from J, the junction contained 6 bases not matched to a gene. This CDR3 region has 15 residues. CDR3: CASSPRTSITDTQYF. CDR3 sequence (DNA): TGTGCCAGCAGCCCCCGGACTAGCATCACAGATACGCAGTATTTT.

The chain combines TRBV6-2 or TRBV6-3 with TRBJ2-2; D not certain. V was cut by 5 bases and J by 2 bases, with 15 bases left in between. This CDR3 spans 16 amino acids. Germline V lookup: CDR1 MNHEY, CDR2 SVGEGT. The CDR3 DNA reads TGTGCCAGCAGTCCGAACGGACGGTTTAACACCGGGGAGCTGTTTTTT. Translation: CASSPNGRFNTGELFF.

This clone was observed a handful of times. The same CDR3 is also encoded by other DNA sequences in this sample. The rearrangement uses TRBV4-3 and TRBJ2-5; 11 nucleotides line up with TRBD1. CDR1 is LGHNA, CDR2 YSLEER, per germline. The CDR3 extends over 15 amino acids. The V segment lost 1 base and the J segment 4 bases; nucleotides outside the gene matches: 2. The CDR3: CASSQAGTGGETQYF. CDR3 DNA sequence: TGCGCCAGCAGCCAAGCCGGGACAGGGGGAGAGACCCAGTACTTC.

CDR3 in DNA: TGTGCCAGCAGTGAATTTGGACAGGGGAGCACTGAAGCTTTCTTT. Translating gives CASSEFGQGSTEAFF. The gene calls are TRBV25-1 and TRBJ1-1; TRBD1 matches 9 bases. The CDR3 covers 15 residues. V lost 1 base, J lost 4 bases, and 4 bases stayed unmatched. The germline CDR1 and CDR2 sequences are MGHDK and SYGVNS. The whole variable domain, filled in from reference TRBV25-1 and TRBJ1-1, reads EADIYQTPRYLVIGTGKKITLECSQTMGHDKMYWYQQDPGMELHLIHYSYGVNSTEKGDLSSESTVSRIRTEHFPLTLESARPSHTSQYLCASSEFGQGSTEAFFGQGTRLTVV.

V usage is TRBV6-6 and J usage is TRBJ1-3, with no clear D. The CDR3 contains 16 residues. The germline V gene has CDR1 MNHNY and CDR2 SVGAGI (reference sequence). Trimming stripped 3 bases from V and 0 bases from J, with 12 bases between. The CDR3 loop reads CASSYPQTNSGNTIYF. In nucleotides, the CDR3 is TGTGCCAGCAGTTATCCGCAGACAAACTCTGGAAACACCATATATTTT.

The chain carries TRBV15 and TRBJ1-1; perhaps TRBD1 as D (6 bases). Germline CDR1 and CDR2: LNHNV and YYDKDF (reference sequence). The ends were cut back, 3 bases at V and 1 base at J, with 9 bases in the middle. The CDR3 sequence is 14 residues long. The CDR3 reads CATSRLGGNTEAFF. The CDR3 DNA reads TGTGCCACCAGCAGGCTAGGGGGGAACACTGAAGCTTTCTTT. Based on the CDR3 plus reference TRBV15 and TRBJ1-1, the full variable domain is DAMVIQNPRYQVTQFGKPVTLSCSQTLNHNVMYWYQQKSSQAPKLLFHYYDKDFNNEADTPDNFQSRRPNTSFCFLDIRSPGLGDTAMYLCATSRLGGNTEAFFGQGTRLTVV.

The rearrangement links TRBV19 to TRBJ1-1, with 8 bases fitting TRBD1. The CDR3 extends over 18 amino acids. Germline V CDR1 and CDR2: LNHDA, SQIVND (reference sequence). After removal of 4 bases from V and 0 bases from J, the junction contained 13 bases not matched to a gene. The DNA of the CDR3 is TGTGCCAGTAGTACTGGGACAGGACGATACACTATGAACACTGAAGCTTTCTTT. Protein product: CASSTGTGRYTMNTEAFF.

J is TRBJ2-1 and V is TRBV18, with TRBD2 matching 10 bases. The CDR3 has 15 residues. Germline assignment: CDR1 KGHSH and CDR2 LQKENI. J gave up 9 bases and V 5 bases, and 10 bases lay outside the gene matches. CDR3 region: CASSVSSGGAAEQFF. In nucleotides, the CDR3 is TGTGCCAGCTCAGTATCTAGCGGGGGTGCAGCTGAGCAGTTCTTC.

The J gene is TRBJ1-5, the V gene TRBV24-1; the D is unclear. The CDR3 spans 14 residues. The germline gives CDR1 KGHDR, CDR2 SFDVKD. V shed 1 base and J shed 1 base, with 4 bases lying between them. DNA of the CDR3: TGTGCCACCAGTGATTTTTCCAGCAATCAGCCCCAGCATTTT. This sequence encodes CATSDFSSNQPQHF.

V is TRBV25-1 and J is TRBJ1-1, with D unclear. From germline, CDR1 is MGHDK and CDR2 SYGVNS. This CDR3 is 15 amino acids long. V was shortened by 1 base and J by 3 bases, with 12 bases between the two germline ends. The CDR3 DNA sequence: TGTGCCAGCAGTGAATTTGGCAAATCACACACTGAAGCTTTCTTT. Translation: CASSEFGKSHTEAFF.

The CDR3 reads CASAFGGSEAFF. Written as DNA, the CDR3 is TGTGCTAGTGCCTTCGGGGGGTCTGAAGCTTTCTTT. The gene calls are TRBV12-5 and TRBJ1-1, with D perhaps TRBD1 (5 bases). Trimming pared 7 bases from V and 6 bases from J, leaving 12 bases between. Germline CDR1 and CDR2: LGHNT and FRNRAP. The CDR3 totals 12 residues.

The gene calls are TRBV6-6 and TRBJ1-5; unclear D gene. The length of the CDR3 is 15 residues. Trimming pared 3 bases from V and 0 bases from J, leaving 9 bases between. The V gene's germline CDR1 is MNHNY and CDR2 SVGAGI (reference sequence). This chain's CDR3 is CASSYGVYSNQPQHF. The CDR3, as DNA: TGTGCCAGCAGTTATGGGGTGTATAGCAATCAGCCCCAGCATTTT.

The V and J genes are TRBV4-3 and TRBJ1-5, with 7 bases identical to TRBD1. The CDR3 is made up of 14 amino acids. The germline CDR1 and CDR2 sequences are LGHNA and YSLEER. The junction had 3 bases not matched to a gene; V was cut back by 1 base and J by 6 bases. The CDR3 sequence is CASSQGQGGQPQHF. The CDR3 bases are TGCGCCAGCAGCCAAGGACAGGGCGGTCAGCCCCAGCATTTT.

The chain couples TRBV6-5 to TRBJ2-7; D is possibly TRBD1 (5 bases). This CDR3 comprises 14 residues. Germline V gives CDR1 MNHEY, CDR2 SVGAGI. V dropped 0 bases and J dropped 3 bases, with 9 bases sitting between them. The CDR3 DNA follows: TGTGCCAGCAGTTACTCGAGCCAGGGCTACGAGCAGTACTTC. It encodes CASSYSSQGYEQYF.

The gene calls are TRBV6-5 and TRBJ1-2; 8 nucleotides match TRBD1. Germline loops: CDR1 MNHEY, CDR2 SVGAGI. The CDR3 contains 13 residues. Losses at the gene ends were 4 bases for V and 2 bases for J; bases not matched to a gene: 0. For the CDR3, the DNA is TGTGCCAGCAGTTGGGACAGGAACTATGGCTACACCTTC. This translates into CASSWDRNYGYTF.

V and J are TRBV10-2 and TRBJ1-1; D is undetermined. V shed 6 bases and J shed 8 bases, with 13 bases lying between them. The CDR3 loop spans 12 amino acids. Germline V CDR1 and CDR2: WSHSY, SAAADI. CDR3 in amino acids: CASSMRAEEAFF. DNA for the CDR3: TGCGCCAGCAGCATGAGGGCGGAAGAAGCTTTCTTT.